The clone carrying this TCR beta chain was seen at least ten times. What it recognizes is unknown. The data stem from a study of T cell repertoires in cytomegalovirus infection. As for the study in general: As its CMV epitopes, the study selected recently identified HLA-C-restricted and well-studied HLA-B-restricted targets. Shared public TCR beta signatures pointed to both CMV infection and a matching HLA type.

V shed 3 bases and J shed 0 bases, with 15 bases lying between them. The CDR3 covers 17 residues. Germline assignment: CDR1 SEHNR and CDR2 FQNEAQ (reference sequence). Each CDR3 protein gets one entry after TCRdb re-called the reads with MiXCR. Counted here are 140,000 to 150,000 distinct CDR3 sequences, about 31% occurring once; the ten biggest clones make up 52%. General study results and limits: Carriage of CMV together with the relevant HLA was identifiable through cumulative public TCR beta family frequency. Within the response measured ex vivo, HLA-C-restricted CMV-specific TCR beta clonotypes were dominant.

The chain is built from TRBV7-9 and TRBJ2-1, with D perhaps matching TRBD2 (5 bases). The sample was CD8+ T cells from cultured PBMCs, taken from culture after CMV antigen stimulation. This TCR was recovered from a human donor in good health (CMV status not recorded). Some clones in this sample may be carry-over from other donors' samples. The DNA for the CDR3 is TGTGCCAGCAGCTTGACTAACAAGAACAGCTCCTACAATGAGCAGTTCTTC. Translated: CASSLTNKNSSYNEQFF.